These T cell receptor beta chains were read from a single sample in a study of neurological immune-mediated disorders. In TCRdb, the 5' RACE reads were re-called with MiXCR into one record per CDR3 protein. The sample has roughly 45,000 distinct CDR3 sequences; roughly 14% are singletons. The sequencing sample was made of PBMCs. Receptors were obtained from a man aged 30 to 45 in good health. Each CDR3 is given with its conserved first and last residue. A D gene is named only where the DNA matches it firmly. Expanded clones get a size class; other rows say once, few or many, or leave the size out.

>NA|NA|TRBJ2-4|TRBV11-2
TGTGCCAGCAGCGCCCACATTCAGTACTTC
CASSAHIQYF
>NA|many|TRBJ1-5|TRBV5-1
TGCGCCAGCAGCTTGGCAGGGACCAATCAGCCCCAGCATTTT
CASSLAGTNQPQHF
>TRBD2|many|TRBJ2-1|TRBV20-1
TGCAGTGCTAGAGATCATGGGACTAGCGGAAACAATGAGCAGTTCTTC
CSARDHGTSGNNEQFF
>TRBD2|medium-sized|TRBJ2-1|TRBV20-1
TGCAGTGCCAGTAGCGGGAGGGCCCTTGGTTATGAGCAGTTCTTC
CSASSGRALGYEQFF
>TRBD2|many|TRBJ2-3|TRBV7-2
TGTGCCAGCACTAGCGGGAGTCCCCGCACAGATACGCAGTATTTT
CASTSGSPRTDTQYF
>NA|many|TRBJ2-7|TRBV2
TGTGCCAGCAGTGATGGGCTAGCCCAGAGCTCCTACGAGCAGTACTTC
CASSDGLAQSSYEQYF
>NA|many|TRBJ2-1|TRBV7-2
TGTGCCAGCGGAACAGGGAGAGGGGATGAGCAGTTCTTC
CASGTGRGDEQFF
>TRBD1|many|TRBJ2-7|TRBV4-1
TGCGCCAGCAGCCGGGCTAAAACCGGGACAGGGGAATCCTACGAGCAGTACTTC
CASSRAKTGTGESYEQYF
>TRBD1|many|TRBJ2-6|TRBV28
TGTGCCAGCACCAGATCCACAGGGGTCTCTGGGGCCAACGTCCTGACTTTC
CASTRSTGVSGANVLTF
>NA|many|TRBJ2-7|TRBV7-9
TGTGCCAGCAGCTTAGAGGGGGGCATCTCCTACGAGCAGTACTTC
CASSLEGGISYEQYF
>NA|NA|TRBJ2-3|TRBV7-3
TGTGCCAGCAGTCCCCAGGGAGGCACAGATACGCAGTATTTT
CASSPQGGTDTQYF
>TRBD1|many|TRBJ2-7|TRBV7-8
TGTGCCAGCAGCTTCCTACAGGGGGCGGGAAACGAGCAGTACTTC
CASSFLQGAGNEQYF
>NA|many|TRBJ2-3|TRBV18
TGTGCCAGCTCCTTCCAAGATACGCAGTATTTT
CASSFQDTQYF
>TRBD2|many|TRBJ2-3|TRBV6-5
TGTGCCAGCAGTTACTACCCCGGACTAGCGGGCACAGATACGCAGTATTTT
CASSYYPGLAGTDTQYF
>TRBD1|many|TRBJ2-3|TRBV7-3
TGTGCCAGCAGTCCAGGGACAGGGGGAGTAGATACGCAGTATTTT
CASSPGTGGVDTQYF
>NA|many|TRBJ2-5|TRBV12-3/TRBV12-4
TGTGCCAGCAGTCCTTCGGCGCAGGGAGAGACCCAGTACTTC
CASSPSAQGETQYF
>NA|many|TRBJ2-1|TRBV20-1
TGCAGTGCTCCCCCCCCGGGAGACTACAATGAGCAGTTCTTC
CSAPPPGDYNEQFF
>NA|many|TRBJ2-1|TRBV6-6
TGTGCCAGCACCGACGGTAGCTCCTACAATGAGCAGTTCTTC
CASTDGSSYNEQFF
>TRBD1|NA|TRBJ1-5|TRBV7-3
TGTGCCAGCAGCTCCTATCACCAGACAGGGGGTAATCAGCCCCAGCATTTT
CASSSYHQTGGNQPQHF
>NA|many|TRBJ2-2|TRBV18
TGTGCCAGCTCACCAACCGGGACTCTTAACACCGGGGAGCTGTTTTTT
CASSPTGTLNTGELFF
>NA|many|TRBJ2-7|TRBV10-2
TGCGCCAGCACGGCGGCTAGCGATACCTACGAGCAGTACTTC
CASTAASDTYEQYF
>NA|NA|TRBJ2-5|TRBV5-1
NA
CASSFYICSARVTGGETQYF
>NA|many|TRBJ2-4|TRBV20-1
TGCAGTAGCCTGGGGGGCGGCTGGGGCATTCAGTACTTC
CSSLGGGWGIQYF
>NA|many|TRBJ1-6|TRBV18
TGTGCCAGCTCACCAACAGGGTCGAGGTCACCCCTCCACTTT
CASSPTGSRSPLHF
>NA|many|TRBJ2-5|TRBV5-6
TGTGCCAGCAGCACGGACCTCGGGGAGACCCAGTACTTC
CASSTDLGETQYF
>NA|many|TRBJ2-5|TRBV29-1
TGCAGCGTTGAGAGGGGGGGCGTAGGAGAGACCCAGTACTTC
CSVERGGVGETQYF
>NA|many|TRBJ1-3|TRBV5-1
TGCGCCAGCAGCACGGCGGTTGGCGCTGGAAACACCATATATTTT
CASSTAVGAGNTIYF
>NA|many|TRBJ1-5|TRBV6-6
TGTGCCAGCAGCAAACAGGAAAGAGGGTATAGCAATCAGCCCCAGCATTTT
CASSKQERGYSNQPQHF
>TRBD1|few|TRBJ2-1|TRBV24-1
TGTGCCACCAGCGGACAGGGTCCCGACAATGAGCAGTTCTTC
CATSGQGPDNEQFF
>NA|many|TRBJ2-1|TRBV7-6
TGTGCCAGCAGCCCAGAATCGGGGGACAATGAGCAGTTCTTC
CASSPESGDNEQFF
>TRBD2|once|TRBJ2-7|TRBV9
TGTACCAGCAGCGCCGGAGGAGCGGGAGGCACCTACGAGCAGTACTTC
CTSSAGGAGGTYEQYF
>NA|many|TRBJ1-6|TRBV6-2/TRBV6-3
TGTGCCAGCAGTTGGAAAACAGGGCCCCTCCACTTT
CASSWKTGPLHF
>NA|many|TRBJ2-4|TRBV12-3/TRBV12-4
TGTGCCAGCAGTTCTAGTCCCGGGACCAAAAACATTCAGTACTTC
CASSSSPGTKNIQYF
>TRBD2|NA|TRBJ2-1|TRBV7-2
TGTGCCAGCAGCTCCCGGACTAGCGAGGTCCACAATGAGCAGTTCTTC
CASSSRTSEVHNEQFF
>TRBD2|NA|TRBJ2-4|TRBV2
TGTGCCAGCAGCCACGGGGGGGGCCTATTGGAGAGGGCCAAAAACATTCAGTACTTC
CASSHGGGLLERAKNIQYF
>NA|many|TRBJ1-1|TRBV7-2
TGTGCCAGCAGCGCCACATCAGTAGACACTGAAGCTTTCTTT
CASSATSVDTEAFF
>NA|many|TRBJ2-3|TRBV18
TGTGCCAGCTCACCACGGGGCACAGATACGCAGTATTTT
CASSPRGTDTQYF
>TRBD2|many|TRBJ2-1|TRBV5-1
TGCGCCAGCAGCTGGCGACTAGCGGGAGGCCCGGACAATGAGCAGTTCTTC
CASSWRLAGGPDNEQFF
>NA|many|TRBJ1-4|TRBV20-1
TGCAGTGCTAGAGATCCCAGCAGGGCCGATGAAAAACTGTTTTTT
CSARDPSRADEKLFF
>TRBD2|many|TRBJ2-2|TRBV5-1
TGCGCCAGCAGCATAGGACTAGCGGGAGCATTGGGCACCGGGGAGCTGTTTTTT
CASSIGLAGALGTGELFF
>NA|many|TRBJ2-5|TRBV4-2
TGTGCCAGCAGCCAAGATCTAGAGGGGGGGCGTGAGACCCAGTACTTC
CASSQDLEGGRETQYF
>NA|many|TRBJ2-1|TRBV15
TGTGCCACCAGCAGAGAGGGCCCTGCGAATGAGCAGTTCTTC
CATSREGPANEQFF
>TRBD2|NA|TRBJ2-1|TRBV10-3
TGTGCCATCAGTGCCGCTAGCGGGAGGGCCGCTGAGCAGTTCTTC
CAISAASGRAAEQFF
>NA|many|TRBJ2-7|TRBV20-1
TGCAGTGCTAGAGGGTACGAGCAGTACTTC
CSARGYEQYF
>TRBD1|many|TRBJ1-5|TRBV19
TGTGCCAGTAGTATCTTCGGGACAGGGCGAGATCAGCCCCAGCATTTT
CASSIFGTGRDQPQHF
>NA|many|TRBJ1-2|TRBV3-1
TGTGCCAGCAGCCAAGGAACCTATGGCTACACCTTC
CASSQGTYGYTF
>NA|many|TRBJ2-3|TRBV27
TGTGCCAGCAGCCCCCTGGGGGGCGATACGCAGTATTTT
CASSPLGGDTQYF
>NA|many|TRBJ1-5|TRBV27
TGTGCCAGCAGTTTATCAGGTACCACGGCGAATCAGCCCCAGCATTTT
CASSLSGTTANQPQHF
>NA|many|TRBJ1-2|TRBV6-6
TGTGCCAGCAGGGACGATAACTATGGCTACACCTTC
CASRDDNYGYTF
>NA|many|TRBJ2-7|TRBV5-1
TGCGCCAGCAGCTCCGACCTGACAGGATTCCACGAGCAGTACTTC
CASSSDLTGFHEQYF
>TRBD2|many|TRBJ2-1|TRBV20-1
TGCAGTGCTAGCTCTAGCGGAGCCTACAATGAGCAGTTCTTC
CSASSSGAYNEQFF
>NA|many|TRBJ2-1|TRBV3-1
TGTGCCAGCAGCCAAGCGGGTCGGGGCAATGAGCAGTTCTTC
CASSQAGRGNEQFF